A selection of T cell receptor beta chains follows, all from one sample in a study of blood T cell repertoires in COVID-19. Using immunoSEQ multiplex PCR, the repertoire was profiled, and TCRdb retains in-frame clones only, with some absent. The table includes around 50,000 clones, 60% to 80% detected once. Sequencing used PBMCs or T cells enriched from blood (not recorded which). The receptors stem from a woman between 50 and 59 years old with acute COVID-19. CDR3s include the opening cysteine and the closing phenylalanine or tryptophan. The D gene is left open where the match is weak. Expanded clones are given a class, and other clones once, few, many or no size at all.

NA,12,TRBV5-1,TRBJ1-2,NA,CASSLSGGSYTF,TGCGCCAGCAGCTTGTCTGGGGGGAGCTACACCTTC
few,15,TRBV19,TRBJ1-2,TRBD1,CASTSRGQGEYGYTF,TGTGCCAGTACCTCCCGGGGACAGGGGGAGTATGGCTACACCTTC
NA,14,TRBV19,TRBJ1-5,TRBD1,CASSRGQENQPQHF,TGTGCCAGTAGTAGGGGACAGGAAAATCAGCCCCAGCATTTT
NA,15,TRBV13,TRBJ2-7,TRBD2,CASSSPSGGQYEQYF,TGTGCCAGCAGCTCCCCTAGCGGGGGGCAGTACGAGCAGTACTTC
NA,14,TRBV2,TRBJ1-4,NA,CASSQLRASEKLFF,TGTGCCAGCAGCCAACTGCGGGCAAGCGAAAAACTGTTTTTT
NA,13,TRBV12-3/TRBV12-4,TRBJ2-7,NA,CASSSGLSYEQYF,TGTGCCAGCAGTTCGGGACTCTCCTACGAGCAGTACTTC
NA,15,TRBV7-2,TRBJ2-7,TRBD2,CASSPQGTSGYEQYF,TGTGCCAGCAGCCCCCAGGGGACTAGCGGTTACGAGCAGTACTTC
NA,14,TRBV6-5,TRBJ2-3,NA,CASAYRGVEDTQYF,TGTGCCTCCGCGTATCGCGGGGTGGAAGATACGCAGTATTTT
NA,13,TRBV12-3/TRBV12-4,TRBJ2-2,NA,CASSSTGTGELFF,TGTGCCAGCAGTTCGACGGGCACCGGGGAGCTGTTTTTT
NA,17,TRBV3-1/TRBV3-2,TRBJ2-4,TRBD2,CASSQSGGVLAKNIQYF,TGTGCCAGCAGCCAATCGGGGGGGGTTTTAGCCAAAAACATTCAGTACTTC
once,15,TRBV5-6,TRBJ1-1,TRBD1,CASSPRRGQFRGAFF,TGTGCCAGCAGCCCCCGTCGGGGACAGTTCCGAGGAGCTTTCTTT
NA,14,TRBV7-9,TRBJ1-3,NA,CASREESSGNTIYF,TGTGCCAGCAGGGAGGAGAGCTCTGGAAACACCATATATTTT
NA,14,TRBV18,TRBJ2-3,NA,CASSLGQRTDTQYF,TGTGCCAGCTCACTAGGACAGCGCACAGATACGCAGTATTTT
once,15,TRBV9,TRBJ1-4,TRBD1,CASSPRGYTNEKLFF,TGTGCCAGCAGCCCCAGGGGGTACACTAATGAAAAACTGTTTTTT
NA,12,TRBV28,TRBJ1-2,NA,CASSASQGGYTF,TGTGCCAGCAGTGCCAGTCAGGGTGGCTACACCTTC
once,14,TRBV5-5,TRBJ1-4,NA,CASSTGQHNEKLFF,TGTGCCAGCAGCACCGGACAGCATAATGAAAAACTGTTTTTT
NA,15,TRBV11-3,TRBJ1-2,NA,CASIHATPDSYGYTF,TGTGCCAGCATACACGCCACACCGGACAGCTATGGCTACACCTTC
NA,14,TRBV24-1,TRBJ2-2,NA,CATSEAGNTGELFF,TGTGCCACCAGTGAGGCAGGGAACACCGGGGAGCTGTTTTTT
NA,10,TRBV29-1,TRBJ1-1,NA,CSVQYTEAFF,TGCAGCGTCCAGTACACTGAAGCTTTCTTT
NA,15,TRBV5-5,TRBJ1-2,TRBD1,CASSLAWGQGYGYTF,TGTGCCAGCAGCTTGGCCTGGGGACAGGGATATGGCTACACCTTC
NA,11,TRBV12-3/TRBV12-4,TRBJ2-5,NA,CASSSGETQYF,TGTGCCAGCAGTTCAGGGGAGACCCAGTACTTC
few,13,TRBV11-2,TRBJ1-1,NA,CASSPGGPGRAFF,TGTGCCAGCAGCCCGGGCGGGCCGGGTAGAGCTTTCTTT
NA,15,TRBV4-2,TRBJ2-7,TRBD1,CASSVGTGPFYEQYF,TGTGCCAGCAGCGTAGGGACAGGCCCCTTCTACGAGCAGTACTTC
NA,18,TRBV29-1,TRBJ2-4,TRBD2,CSVSPGLASGGPKNIQYF,TGCAGCGTGTCCCCGGGACTAGCTAGCGGGGGTCCCAAAAACATTCAGTACTTC
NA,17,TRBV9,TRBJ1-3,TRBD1,CASSVGPQGASGNTIYF,TGTGCCAGCAGCGTAGGCCCACAGGGGGCTTCTGGAAACACCATATATTTT
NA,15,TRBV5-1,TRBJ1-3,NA,CASSLVAGVGNTIYF,TGCGCCAGCAGCTTGGTTGCGGGGGTCGGAAACACCATATATTTT
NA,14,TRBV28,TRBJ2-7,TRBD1,CASSLSGQGERQYF,TGTGCCAGCAGTTTATCCGGGCAGGGGGAAAGGCAGTACTTC
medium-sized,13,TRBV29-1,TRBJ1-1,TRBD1,CSVEATGGAEAFF,TGCAGCGTTGAAGCCACAGGGGGCGCTGAAGCTTTCTTT
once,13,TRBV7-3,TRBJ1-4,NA,CASSLTRNEKLFF,TGTGCCAGCAGCTTAACCAGGAATGAAAAACTGTTTTTT
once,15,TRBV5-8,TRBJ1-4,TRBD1,CASSLRGQGAEKLFF,TGTGCCAGCAGCCTGAGGGGACAGGGGGCTGAAAAACTGTTTTTT
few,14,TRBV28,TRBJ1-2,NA,CASSSPAGASGYTF,TGTGCCAGCAGTTCCCCGGCGGGGGCTTCTGGCTACACCTTC
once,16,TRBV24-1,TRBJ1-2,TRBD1,CATSDRWDRGIYGYTF,TGTGCCACCAGTGATAGATGGGACAGGGGGATCTATGGCTACACCTTC
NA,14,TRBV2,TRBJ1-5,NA,CASSDSTGDQPQHF,TGTGCCAGCAGTGACTCCACGGGGGATCAGCCCCAGCATTTT
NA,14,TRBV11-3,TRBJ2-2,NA,CASSLASTTGELFF,TGTGCCAGCAGCTTGGCCAGTACCACCGGGGAGCTGTTTTTT
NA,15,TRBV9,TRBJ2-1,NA,CASSVSITSNNEQFF,TGTGCCAGCAGCGTTTCCATAACTAGCAACAATGAGCAGTTCTTC
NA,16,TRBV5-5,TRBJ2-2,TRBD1,CASSLVGQGYTGELFF,TGTGCCAGCAGCTTGGTGGGACAGGGGTACACCGGGGAGCTGTTTTTT
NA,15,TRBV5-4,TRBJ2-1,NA,CASSLDRSSYNEQFF,TGTGCCAGCAGCTTGGACAGGTCCTCCTACAATGAGCAGTTCTTC
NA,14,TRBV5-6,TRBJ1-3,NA,CASSLKGAGNTIYF,TGTGCCAGCAGCTTGAAGGGGGCTGGAAACACCATATATTTT
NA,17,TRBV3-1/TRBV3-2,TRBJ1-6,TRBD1,CASSQDRRDRVGPPLHF,TGTGCCAGCAGCCAAGATAGGCGGGACAGGGTGGGCCCACCCCTCCACTTT
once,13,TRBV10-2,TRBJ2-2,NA,CASSWDITGELFF,TGCGCCAGCAGCTGGGACATCACCGGGGAGCTGTTTTTT
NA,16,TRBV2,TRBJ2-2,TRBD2,CASSLGLAGGLGELFF,TGTGCCAGCAGCCTTGGACTAGCGGGGGGGCTGGGGGAGCTGTTTTTT
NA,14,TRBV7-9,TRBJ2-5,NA,CASSLARNRMTQYF,TGTGCCAGCAGCTTAGCGCGGAATAGAATGACCCAGTACTTC
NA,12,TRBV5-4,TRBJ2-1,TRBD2,CASSGLASEQFF,TGTGCCAGCAGCGGACTAGCGAGTGAGCAGTTCTTC
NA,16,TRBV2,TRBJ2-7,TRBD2,CASSAHSGGRSYEQYF,TGTGCCAGCAGTGCACATAGCGGGGGAAGGTCCTACGAGCAGTACTTC
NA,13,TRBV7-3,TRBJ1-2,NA,CASSVQGMGGYTF,TGTGCCAGCAGCGTACAGGGTATGGGAGGCTACACCTTC
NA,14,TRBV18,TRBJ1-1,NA,CASSPDSKNTEAFF,TGTGCCAGCTCGCCTGACAGCAAGAACACTGAAGCTTTCTTT
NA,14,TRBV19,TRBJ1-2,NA,CASSTHIVNYGYTF,TGTGCCAGTAGTACTCACATTGTAAACTATGGCTACACCTTC
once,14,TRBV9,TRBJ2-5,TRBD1,CASSQGTDQETQYF,TGTGCCAGCAGCCAAGGGACAGATCAAGAGACCCAGTACTTC
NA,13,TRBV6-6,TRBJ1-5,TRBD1,CASRDRAGQPQHF,TGTGCCAGCCGGGACAGGGCAGGACAGCCCCAGCATTTT
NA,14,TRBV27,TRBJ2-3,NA,CASSLQDSTDTQYF,TGTGCCAGCAGTTTACAGGATAGCACAGATACGCAGTATTTT